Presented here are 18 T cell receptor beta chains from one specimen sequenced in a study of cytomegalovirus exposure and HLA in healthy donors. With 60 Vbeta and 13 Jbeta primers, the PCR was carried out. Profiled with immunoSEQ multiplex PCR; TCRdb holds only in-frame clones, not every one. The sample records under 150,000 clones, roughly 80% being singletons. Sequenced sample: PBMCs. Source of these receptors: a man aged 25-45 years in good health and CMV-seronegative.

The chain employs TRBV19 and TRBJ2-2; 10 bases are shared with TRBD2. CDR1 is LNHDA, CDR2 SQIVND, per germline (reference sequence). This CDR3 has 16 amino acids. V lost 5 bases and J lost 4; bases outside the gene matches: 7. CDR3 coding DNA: TGTGCCAGTAGTCCTGGGACTAGCGCCGGCACCGGGGAGCTGTTTTTT. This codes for CASSPGTSAGTGELFF. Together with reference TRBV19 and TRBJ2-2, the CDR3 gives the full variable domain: DGGITQSPKYLFRKEGQNVTLSCEQNLNHDAMYWYRQDPGQGLRLIYYSQIVNDFQKGDIAEGYSVSREKKESFPLTVTSAQKNPTAFYLCASSPGTSAGTGELFFGEGSRLTVL.

The CDR3 nucleotides are TGTGCCAGCAGTCCCCTGCGGAGCCGGGACAATGAGCAGTTCTTC. The encoded protein is CASSPLRSRDNEQFF. The chain joins TRBV6-5 to TRBJ2-1, with unresolved D. Trimming cost V 5 bases and J 5 bases, with 16 bases left between them. CDR1 and CDR2 (germline): MNHEY, SVGAGI. The CDR3 runs 15 residues.

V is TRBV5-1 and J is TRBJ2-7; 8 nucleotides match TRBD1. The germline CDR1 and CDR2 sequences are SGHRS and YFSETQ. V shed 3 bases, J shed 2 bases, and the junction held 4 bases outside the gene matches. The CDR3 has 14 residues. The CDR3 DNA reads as TGCGCCAGCAGCTGGTCGGGACAGGCCTACGAGCAGTACTTC. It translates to CASSWSGQAYEQYF.

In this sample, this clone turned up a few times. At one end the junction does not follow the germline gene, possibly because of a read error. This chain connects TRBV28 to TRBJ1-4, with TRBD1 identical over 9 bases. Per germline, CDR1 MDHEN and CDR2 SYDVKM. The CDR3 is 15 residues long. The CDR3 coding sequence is TGTGTCAGCAGTTTCGGTGGGACAGGGAATGAAAAACTGTTTTTT. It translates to CVSSFGGTGNEKLFF.

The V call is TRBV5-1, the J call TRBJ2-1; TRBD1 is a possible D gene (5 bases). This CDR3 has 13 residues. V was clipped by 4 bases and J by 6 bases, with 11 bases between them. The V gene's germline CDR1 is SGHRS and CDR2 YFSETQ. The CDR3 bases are TGCGCCAGCAGCCTATTAGGGGTCAATGAGCAGTTCTTC. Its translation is CASSLLGVNEQFF.

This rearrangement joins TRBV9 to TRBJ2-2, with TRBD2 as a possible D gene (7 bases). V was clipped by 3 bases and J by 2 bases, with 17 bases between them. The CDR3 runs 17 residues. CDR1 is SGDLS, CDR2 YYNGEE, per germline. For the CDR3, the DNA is TGTGCCAGCAGCGCGCACCGGGCGGGGGCTAACACCGGGGAGCTGTTTTTT. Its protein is CASSAHRAGANTGELFF.

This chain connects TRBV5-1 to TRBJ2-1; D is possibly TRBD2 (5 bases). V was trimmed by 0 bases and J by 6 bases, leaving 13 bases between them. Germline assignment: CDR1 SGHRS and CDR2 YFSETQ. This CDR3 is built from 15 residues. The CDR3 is CASSLVEASSNEQFF. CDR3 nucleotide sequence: TGCGCCAGCAGCTTGGTGGAGGCTTCTTCCAATGAGCAGTTCTTC.

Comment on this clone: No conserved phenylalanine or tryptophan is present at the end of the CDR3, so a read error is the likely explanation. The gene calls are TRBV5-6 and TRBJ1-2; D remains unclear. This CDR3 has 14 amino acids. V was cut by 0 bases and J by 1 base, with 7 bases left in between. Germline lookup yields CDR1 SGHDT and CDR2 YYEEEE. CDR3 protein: CASSLGLFNYGYTL. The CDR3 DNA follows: TGTGCCAGCAGCTTGGGACTGTTTAACTATGGCTACACCCTC.

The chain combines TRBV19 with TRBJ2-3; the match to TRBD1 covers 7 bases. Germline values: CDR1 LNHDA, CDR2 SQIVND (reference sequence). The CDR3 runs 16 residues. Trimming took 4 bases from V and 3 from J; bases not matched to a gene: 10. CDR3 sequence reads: CASSSEGAIGTDTQYF. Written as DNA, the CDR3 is TGTGCCAGTAGTAGTGAGGGGGCGATTGGAACAGATACGCAGTATTTT.

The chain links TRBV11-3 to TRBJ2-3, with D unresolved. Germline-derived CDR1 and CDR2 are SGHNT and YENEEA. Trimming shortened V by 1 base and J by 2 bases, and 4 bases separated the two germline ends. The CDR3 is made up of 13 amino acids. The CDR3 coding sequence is TGTGCCAGCAGCTTAGCCAACACAGATACGCAGTATTTT. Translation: CASSLANTDTQYF.

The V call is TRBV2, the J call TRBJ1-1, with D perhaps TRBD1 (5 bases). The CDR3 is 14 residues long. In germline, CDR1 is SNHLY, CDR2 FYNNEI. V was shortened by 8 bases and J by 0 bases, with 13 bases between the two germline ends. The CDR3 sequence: CASRGDSMNTEAFF. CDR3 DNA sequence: TGTGCCAGCCGAGGGGACTCCATGAACACTGAAGCTTTCTTT.

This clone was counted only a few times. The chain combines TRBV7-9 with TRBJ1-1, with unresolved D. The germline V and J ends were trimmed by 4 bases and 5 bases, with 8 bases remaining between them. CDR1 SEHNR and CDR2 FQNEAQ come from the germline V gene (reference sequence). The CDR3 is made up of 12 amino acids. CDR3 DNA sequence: TGTGCCAGCAGCTACTCCGGGACTGAAGCTTTCTTT. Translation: CASSYSGTEAFF.

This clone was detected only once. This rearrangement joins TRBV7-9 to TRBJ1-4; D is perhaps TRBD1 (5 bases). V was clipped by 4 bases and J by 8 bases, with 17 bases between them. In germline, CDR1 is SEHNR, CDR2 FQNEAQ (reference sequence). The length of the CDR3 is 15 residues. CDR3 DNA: TGTGCCAGCAGCTCGTCTTTGGGGCTAGGAGAAAAACTGTTTTTT. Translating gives CASSSSLGLGEKLFF.

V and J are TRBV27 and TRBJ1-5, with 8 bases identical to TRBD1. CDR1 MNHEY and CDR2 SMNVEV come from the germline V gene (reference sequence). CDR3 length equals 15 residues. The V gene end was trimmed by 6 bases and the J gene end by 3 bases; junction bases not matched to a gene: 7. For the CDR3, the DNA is TGTGCCAGCAGAAGGACAGGGACCGACAATCAGCCCCAGCATTTT. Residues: CASRRTGTDNQPQHF.

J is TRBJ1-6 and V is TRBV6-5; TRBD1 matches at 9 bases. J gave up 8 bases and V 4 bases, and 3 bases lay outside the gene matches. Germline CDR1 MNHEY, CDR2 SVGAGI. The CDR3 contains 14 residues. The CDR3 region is CASSWDREYSPLHF. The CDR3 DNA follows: TGTGCCAGCAGTTGGGACAGGGAATATTCACCCCTCCACTTT.

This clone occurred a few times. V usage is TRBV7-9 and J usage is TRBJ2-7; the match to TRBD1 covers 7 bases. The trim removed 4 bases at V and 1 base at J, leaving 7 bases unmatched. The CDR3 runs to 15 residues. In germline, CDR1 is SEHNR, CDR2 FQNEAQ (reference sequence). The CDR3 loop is CASSSLRQGSYEQYF. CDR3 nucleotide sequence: TGTGCCAGCAGCTCCCTCAGACAGGGTTCCTACGAGCAGTACTTC.

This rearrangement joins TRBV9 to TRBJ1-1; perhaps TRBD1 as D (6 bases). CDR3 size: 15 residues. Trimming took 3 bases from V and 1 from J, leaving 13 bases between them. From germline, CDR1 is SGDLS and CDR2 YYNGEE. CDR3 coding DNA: TGTGCCAGCAGCGCAACAGGGATTTCGAACACTGAAGCTTTCTTT. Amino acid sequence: CASSATGISNTEAFF.

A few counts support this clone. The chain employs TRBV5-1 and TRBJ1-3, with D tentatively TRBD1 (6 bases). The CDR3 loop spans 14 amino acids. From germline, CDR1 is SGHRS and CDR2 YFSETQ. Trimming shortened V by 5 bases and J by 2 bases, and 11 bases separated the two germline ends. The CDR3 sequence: CASRGDITGNTIYF. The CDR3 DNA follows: TGCGCCAGCAGGGGGGACATAACTGGAAACACCATATATTTT.